One sample yielded the 17 T cell receptor beta chains listed below, sequenced in a study of T cells in Graves' hyperthyroidism and ophthalmopathy. The TCR beta CDR3 regions underwent amplification using RNA transcripts as the source. TCR CDR3 regions were first amplified by RT-PCR with HTBI primers. TCRdb redid the calling of the multiplex PCR reads with MiXCR, one entry per CDR3 protein. Counted here are fewer than 750,000 distinct CDR3 sequences, under 15% occurring once; the ten biggest clones make up roughly 4.3%. Sample: blood. All receptors derive from a woman aged 40 to 55 with Graves' ophthalmopathy.

This clonotype has at least ten counts. This chain links TRBV3-1 with TRBJ2-5; D is possibly TRBD1 (6 bases). Between the trimmed V and J ends, which lost 0 bases and 1 base, there was a span of 6 bases. The CDR3 contains 14 residues. The V gene's germline CDR1 is LGHDT and CDR2 YNNKEL (reference sequence). CDR3 residues: CASSQEQGQETQYF. CDR3 in DNA: TGTGCCAGCAGCCAAGAACAGGGCCAAGAGACCCAGTACTTC.

There are many counts of this clonotype. The chain combines TRBV24-1 with TRBJ1-2; D unresolved. This CDR3 region has 15 residues. V was pared by 7 bases and J by 8 bases, with 22 bases between. Germline V CDR1 and CDR2: KGHDR, SFDVKD. Here the CDR3 DNA reads TGTGCCACCAGAGCGGAGGTGGTCGGGGTGAGAGGCTACACCTTC. Translating gives CATRAEVVGVRGYTF.

The chain joins TRBV11-2 to TRBJ2-7; the match to TRBD2 covers 7 bases. The V and J ends lost 6 bases and 4 bases, in that order; junction bases with no gene match: 15. Germline assignment: CDR1 SGHAT and CDR2 FQNNGV. The CDR3 is 16 residues long. For the CDR3, the DNA is TGTGCCAGCAGACGCGGGGCCCGAATGGGGGGGTACGAGCAGTACTTC. Amino acid sequence: CASRRGARMGGYEQYF.

This clonotype has ten or more counts. Its ends do not fully match the called genes, so a read error is possible. V is TRBV5-1 and J is TRBJ1-1; the D is unclear. CDR3 length: 13 residues. The germline V gene has CDR1 SGHRS and CDR2 YFSETQ. The CDR3 sequence is CASSRGQNTEAFF. CDR3 coding DNA: TGTGCCAGCAGCCGAGGGCAGAACACTGAAGCTTTCTTT.

This clonotype was counted many times. The chain links TRBV6-1 to TRBJ2-5; unclear D gene. The CDR3 has 12 amino acids. Germline CDR1 is MNHNS and CDR2 is SASEGT. V gave up 8 bases and J gave up 5 bases, with 12 bases separating them. The CDR3 region is CASARGWETQYF. CDR3 sequence (DNA): TGTGCCAGCGCCCGTGGCTGGGAGACCCAGTACTTC.

There are many counts of this clonotype. The J gene is TRBJ2-5, the V gene TRBV2; maybe TRBD1 (5 bases). The germline V gene has CDR1 SNHLY and CDR2 FYNNEI. The CDR3 extends over 12 amino acids. Trimming left V 11 bases short and J 5 bases short, with 15 bases between. CDR3 residues: CAAIDAGETQYF. CDR3 nucleotides: TGTGCCGCCATCGACGCAGGGGAGACCCAGTACTTC.

In this sample, this clonotype turned up many times. The rearrangement links TRBV20-1 to TRBJ2-7; D unclear. V lost 7 bases, J lost 0 bases, and 7 bases lay in between. This CDR3 region has 11 residues. The germline gives CDR1 DFQATT, CDR2 SNEGSKA (reference sequence). The CDR3 loop is CSVGPSYEQYF. CDR3 coding DNA: TGCAGTGTGGGCCCCTCCTACGAGCAGTACTTC.

This clonotype came up a few times. This may be a read error, as it is one base from a much larger clone. This chain connects TRBV30 to TRBJ1-2; D not resolved. CDR3 size: 13 residues. In germline, CDR1 is GTSNPN, CDR2 SVGIG (reference sequence). Trimming took off 5 bases at V and 4 bases at J, with 14 bases between the two ends. This chain's CDR3 is CAWEQVALYGYTF. CDR3 DNA: TGTGCCTGGGAGCAGGTGGCCCTCTATGGCTACACCTTC.

This clonotype was seen more than once but under ten times. The genes are TRBV2 and TRBJ1-2, with 10 bases aligning to TRBD1. Germline CDR1 is SNHLY and CDR2 is FYNNEI. Trimming took 2 bases from V and 7 from J; bases not matched to a gene: 7. The CDR3 is made up of 15 amino acids. The CDR3 spells CASSESGQGMGGYTF. The CDR3 nucleotides read TGTGCCAGCAGTGAATCGGGACAGGGGATGGGTGGCTACACCTTC.

This clonotype has ten or more counts. The V and J genes are TRBV12-3 or TRBV12-4 and TRBJ1-5, with D maybe TRBD1 (6 bases). Trimming took off 6 bases at V and 4 bases at J, with 19 bases between the two ends. CDR3 size: 16 residues. CDR3: CASRIADGGENQPQHF. DNA for the CDR3: TGTGCCAGCAGGATCGCCGACGGGGGCGAGAATCAGCCCCAGCATTTT.

This clonotype occurred a few times. This sequence joins TRBV10-3 and TRBJ2-7; 13 positions agree with TRBD2. The V gene's germline CDR1 is ENHRY and CDR2 SYGVKD. With V trimmed by 0 bases and J by 3 bases, 8 bases remained unmatched. This CDR3 region has 18 residues. DNA for the CDR3: TGTGCCATCAGTGAGTCGATCTTCGGACTAGCGGGAGTCTACGAGCAGTACTTC. This codes for CAISESIFGLAGVYEQYF.

This chain joins TRBV4-1 and TRBJ2-5, with TRBD2 as a possible D gene (6 bases). Germline CDR1 reads MGHRA; CDR2 reads YSYEKL. This CDR3 has 15 amino acids. Between the trimmed V and J ends, which lost 0 bases and 1 base, there was a span of 9 bases. CDR3 sequence: CASSQDGDFQETQYF. CDR3 DNA sequence: TGCGCCAGCAGCCAAGATGGGGACTTCCAAGAGACCCAGTACTTC.

The V call is TRBV12-3 or TRBV12-4, the J call TRBJ1-1; D unclear. The V gene lost 2 bases and the J gene lost 0 bases, with 13 bases spanning the gap. The CDR3 is 16 amino acids. As DNA, the CDR3 is TGTGCCAGCAGTTTACGGTTAGGGCAGGTGAACACTGAAGCTTTCTTT. It translates to CASSLRLGQVNTEAFF.

This clonotype was recorded many times. The gene calls are TRBV28 and TRBJ1-2; possibly TRBD1 for D (5 bases). The CDR3 is made up of 14 amino acids. Trimming removed 5 bases at V and 4 bases at J, with 14 bases between. Per the germline V gene, CDR1 is MDHEN and CDR2 is SYDVKM. The CDR3 is CASSLIQEIYGYTF. The CDR3 DNA follows: TGTGCCAGCAGTCTCATACAGGAGATCTATGGCTACACCTTC.

This clonotype was seen repeatedly, ten times or more. This sequence joins TRBV4-3 and TRBJ2-7, with D perhaps TRBD1 (6 bases). CDR1 is LGHNA and CDR2 is YSLEER in the germline V gene. The CDR3 covers 16 residues. Trimming stripped 0 bases from V and 5 bases from J, with 17 bases between. CDR3 DNA sequence: TGCGCCAGCAGCCAAGATTGGGGAACAGGGATCGACGAGCAGTACTTC. This sequence encodes CASSQDWGTGIDEQYF.

Ten or more counts support this clonotype. The chain couples TRBV29-1 to TRBJ1-1; 7 bases match TRBD1. The CDR3 totals 14 residues. V shed 6 bases, J shed 1 base, and the junction held 8 bases outside the gene matches. Germline V CDR1 and CDR2: SQVTM, ANQGSEA. CDR3 sequence (DNA): TGCAGCGTGACAGGGAGGTTAACGAACACTGAAGCTTTCTTT. This codes for CSVTGRLTNTEAFF.

The sample holds many counts of this clonotype. The rearrangement joins TRBV20-1 to TRBJ1-5, with TRBD1 as a possible D gene (5 bases). The germline CDR1 and CDR2 sequences are DFQATT and SNEGSKA (reference sequence). Trimming left V 8 bases short and J 3 bases short, with 14 bases between. This CDR3 is 13 amino acids long. The DNA for the CDR3 is TGCAGTACAGGTCGAGGTTTCAATCAGCCCCAGCATTTT. Its protein product is CSTGRGFNQPQHF.